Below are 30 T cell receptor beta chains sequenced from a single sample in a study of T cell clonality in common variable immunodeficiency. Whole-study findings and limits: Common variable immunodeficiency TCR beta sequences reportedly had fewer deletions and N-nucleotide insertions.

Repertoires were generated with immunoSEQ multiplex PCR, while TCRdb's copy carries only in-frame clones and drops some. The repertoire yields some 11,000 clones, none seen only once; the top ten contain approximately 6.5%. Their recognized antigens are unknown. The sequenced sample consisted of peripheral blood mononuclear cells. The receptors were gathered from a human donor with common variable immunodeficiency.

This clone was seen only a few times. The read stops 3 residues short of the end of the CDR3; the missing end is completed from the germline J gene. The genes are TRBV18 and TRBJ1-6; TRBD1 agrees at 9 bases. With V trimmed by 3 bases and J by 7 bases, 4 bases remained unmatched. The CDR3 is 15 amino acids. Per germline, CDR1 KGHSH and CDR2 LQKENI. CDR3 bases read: TGTGCCAGCTCACCGGGACAGGGAACAAATTCACCC. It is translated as CASSPGQGTNSP. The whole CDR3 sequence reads CASSPGQGTNSPLHF.

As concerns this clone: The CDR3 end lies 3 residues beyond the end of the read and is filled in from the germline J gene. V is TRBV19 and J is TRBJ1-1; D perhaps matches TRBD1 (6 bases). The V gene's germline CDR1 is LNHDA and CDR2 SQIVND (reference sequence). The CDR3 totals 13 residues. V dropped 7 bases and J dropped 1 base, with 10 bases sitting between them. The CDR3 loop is CASIKQGNTEAFF. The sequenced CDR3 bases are TGTGCCAGTATAAAACAGGGGAACACTGAA. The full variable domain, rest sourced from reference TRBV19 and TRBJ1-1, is DGGITQSPKYLFRKEGQNVTLSCEQNLNHDAMYWYRQDPGQGLRLIYYSQIVNDFQKGDIAEGYSVSREKKESFPLTVTSAQKNPTAFYLCASIKQGNTEAFFGQGTRLTVV.

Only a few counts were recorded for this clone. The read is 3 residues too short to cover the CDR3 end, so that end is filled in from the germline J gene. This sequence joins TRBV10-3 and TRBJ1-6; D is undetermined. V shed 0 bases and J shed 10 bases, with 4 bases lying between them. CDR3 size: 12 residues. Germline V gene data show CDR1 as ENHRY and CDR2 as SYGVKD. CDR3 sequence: CAISESGSPLHF. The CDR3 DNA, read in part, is TGTGCCATCAGTGAGTCCGGGTCACCC.

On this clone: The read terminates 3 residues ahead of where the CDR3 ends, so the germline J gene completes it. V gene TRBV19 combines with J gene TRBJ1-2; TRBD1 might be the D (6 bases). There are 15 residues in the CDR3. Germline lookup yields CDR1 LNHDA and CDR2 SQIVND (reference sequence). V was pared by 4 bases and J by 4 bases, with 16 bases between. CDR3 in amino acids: CASSTTTRTAYGYTF. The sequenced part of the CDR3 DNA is TGTGCCAGTAGTACCACCACCAGGACAGCCTATGGC.

The chain's CDR3 is CASSLAGQGARDTQYF. The sequenced part of the CDR3 DNA is TGCGCCAGCAGCTTGGCGGGACAGGGGGCGAGAGATACG. This chain joins TRBV5-1 and TRBJ2-3; 12 bases fit TRBD1. The read finishes 3 residues shy of the CDR3 end, and the germline J gene is used to complete it. V was clipped by 0 bases and J by 5 bases; unmatched bases: 4. This CDR3 spans 16 amino acids. The V gene's germline CDR1 is SGHRS and CDR2 YFSETQ.

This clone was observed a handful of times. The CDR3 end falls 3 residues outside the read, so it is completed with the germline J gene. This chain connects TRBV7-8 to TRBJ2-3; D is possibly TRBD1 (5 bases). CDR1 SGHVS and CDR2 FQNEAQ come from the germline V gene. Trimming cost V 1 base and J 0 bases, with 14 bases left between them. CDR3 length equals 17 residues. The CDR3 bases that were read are TGTGCCAGCAGCTTAGGACTCCAGGGTTTTAGCACAGATACG. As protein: CASSLGLQGFSTDT. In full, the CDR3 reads CASSLGLQGFSTDTQYF. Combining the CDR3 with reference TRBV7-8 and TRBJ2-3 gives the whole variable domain GAGVSQSPRYKVAKRGQDVALRCDPISGHVSLFWYQQALGQGPEFLTYFQNEAQLDKSGLPSDRFFAERPEGSVSTLKIQRTQQEDSAVYLCASSLGLQGFSTDTQYFGPGTRLTVL.

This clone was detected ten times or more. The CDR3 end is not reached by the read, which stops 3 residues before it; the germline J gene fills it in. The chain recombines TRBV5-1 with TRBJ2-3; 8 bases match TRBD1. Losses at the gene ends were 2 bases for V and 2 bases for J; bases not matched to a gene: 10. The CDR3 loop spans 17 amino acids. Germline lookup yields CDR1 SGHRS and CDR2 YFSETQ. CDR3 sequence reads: CASSFEGRDRLTDTQYF. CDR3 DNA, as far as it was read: TGCGCCAGCAGCTTTGAAGGCCGGGACAGGCTCACAGATACG.

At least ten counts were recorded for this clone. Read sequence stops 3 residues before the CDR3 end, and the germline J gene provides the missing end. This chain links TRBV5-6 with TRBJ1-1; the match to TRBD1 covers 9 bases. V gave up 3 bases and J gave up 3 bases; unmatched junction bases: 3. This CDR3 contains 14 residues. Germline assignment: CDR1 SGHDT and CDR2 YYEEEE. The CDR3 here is CASSWGQGDTEAFF. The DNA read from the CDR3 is TGTGCCAGCAGCTGGGGACAGGGAGACACTGAA.

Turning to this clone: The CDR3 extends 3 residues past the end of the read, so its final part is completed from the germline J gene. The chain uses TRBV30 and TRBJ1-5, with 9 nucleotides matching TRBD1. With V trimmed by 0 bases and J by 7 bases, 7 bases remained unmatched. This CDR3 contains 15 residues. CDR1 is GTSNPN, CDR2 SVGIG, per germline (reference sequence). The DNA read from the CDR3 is TGTGCCTGGAGTGTGGGGGACAGGGTTGACCAGCCC. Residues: CAWSVGDRVDQP. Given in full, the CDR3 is CAWSVGDRVDQPQHF.

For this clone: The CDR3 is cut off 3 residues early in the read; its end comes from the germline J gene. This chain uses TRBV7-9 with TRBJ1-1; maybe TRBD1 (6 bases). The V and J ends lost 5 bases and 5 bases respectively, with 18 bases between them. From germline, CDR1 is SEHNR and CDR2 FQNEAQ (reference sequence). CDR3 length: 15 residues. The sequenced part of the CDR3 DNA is TGTGCCAGCAGCCGACTAACAGGGAGGGATACTGAA. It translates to CASSRLTGRDTE. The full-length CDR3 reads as CASSRLTGRDTEAFF.

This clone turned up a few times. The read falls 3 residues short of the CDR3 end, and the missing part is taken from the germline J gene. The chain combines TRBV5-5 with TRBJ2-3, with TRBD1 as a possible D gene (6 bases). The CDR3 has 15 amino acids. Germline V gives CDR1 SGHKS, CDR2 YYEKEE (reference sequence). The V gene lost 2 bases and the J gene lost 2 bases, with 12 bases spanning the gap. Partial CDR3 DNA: TGTGCCAGCAGCTTAGAAAGGACAGCCACAGATACG. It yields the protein CASSLERTATDT. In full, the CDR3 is CASSLERTATDTQYF.

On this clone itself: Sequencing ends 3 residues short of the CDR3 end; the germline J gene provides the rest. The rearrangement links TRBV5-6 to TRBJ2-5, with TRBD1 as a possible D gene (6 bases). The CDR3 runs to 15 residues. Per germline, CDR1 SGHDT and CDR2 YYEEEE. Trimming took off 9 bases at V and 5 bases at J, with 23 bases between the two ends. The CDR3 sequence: CATEIRGAPWETQYF. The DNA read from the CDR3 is TGTGCCACCGAGATCAGGGGCGCCCCTTGGGAGACC.

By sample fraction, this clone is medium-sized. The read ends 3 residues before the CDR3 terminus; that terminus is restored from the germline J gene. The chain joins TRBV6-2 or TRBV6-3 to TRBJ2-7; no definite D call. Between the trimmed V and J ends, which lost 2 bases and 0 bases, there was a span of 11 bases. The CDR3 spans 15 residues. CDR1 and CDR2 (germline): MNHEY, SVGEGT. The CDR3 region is CASSYAEGRSYEQYF. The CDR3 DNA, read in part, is TGTGCCAGCAGTTACGCGGAAGGCCGCTCCTACGAG.

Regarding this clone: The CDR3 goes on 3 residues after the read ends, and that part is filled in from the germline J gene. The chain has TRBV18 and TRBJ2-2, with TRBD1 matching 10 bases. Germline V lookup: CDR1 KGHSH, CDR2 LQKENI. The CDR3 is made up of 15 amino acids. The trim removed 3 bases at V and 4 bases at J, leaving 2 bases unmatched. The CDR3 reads CASSPGTGVTGELFF. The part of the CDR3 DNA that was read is TGTGCCAGCTCACCTGGGACAGGGGTCACCGGGGAG.

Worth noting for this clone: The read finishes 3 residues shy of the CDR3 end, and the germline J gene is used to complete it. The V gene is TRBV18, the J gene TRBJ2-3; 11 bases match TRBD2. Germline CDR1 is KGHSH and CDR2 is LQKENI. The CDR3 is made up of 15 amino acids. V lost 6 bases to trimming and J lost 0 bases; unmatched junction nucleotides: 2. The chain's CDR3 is CASSGLAGSTDTQYF. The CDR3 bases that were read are TGTGCCAGCTCCGGACTAGCGGGTAGCACAGATACG.

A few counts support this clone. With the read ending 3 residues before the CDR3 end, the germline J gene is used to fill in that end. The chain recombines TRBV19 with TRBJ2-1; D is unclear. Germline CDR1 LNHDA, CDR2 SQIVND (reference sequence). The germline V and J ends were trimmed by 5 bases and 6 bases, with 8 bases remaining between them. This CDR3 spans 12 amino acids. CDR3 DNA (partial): TGTGCCAGTAGTTGGCCCCCCAATGAG. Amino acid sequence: CASSWPPNE. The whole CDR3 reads CASSWPPNEQFF.

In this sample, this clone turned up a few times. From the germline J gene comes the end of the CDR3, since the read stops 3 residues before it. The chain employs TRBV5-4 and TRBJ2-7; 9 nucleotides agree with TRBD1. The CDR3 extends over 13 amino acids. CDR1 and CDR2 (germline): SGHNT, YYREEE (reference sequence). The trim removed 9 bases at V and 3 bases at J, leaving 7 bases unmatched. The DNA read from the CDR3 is TGTGCCACCAGGACAGGGGAACTCTACGAG. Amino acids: CATRTGELYE. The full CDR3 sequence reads CATRTGELYEQYF. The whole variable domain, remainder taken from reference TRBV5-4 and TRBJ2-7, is ETGVTQSPTHLIKTRGQQVTLRCSSQSGHNTVSWYQQALGQGPQFIFQYYREEENGRGNFPPRFSGLQFPNYSSELNVNALELDDSALYLCATRTGELYEQYFGPGTRLTVT.

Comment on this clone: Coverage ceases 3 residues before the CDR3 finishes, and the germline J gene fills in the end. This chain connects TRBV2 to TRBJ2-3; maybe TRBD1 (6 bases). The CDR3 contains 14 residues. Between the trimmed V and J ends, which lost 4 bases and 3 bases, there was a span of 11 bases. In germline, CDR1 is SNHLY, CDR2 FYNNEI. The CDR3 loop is CASSAQGSTDTQYF. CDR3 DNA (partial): TGTGCCAGCAGTGCACAGGGTAGTACAGATACG.

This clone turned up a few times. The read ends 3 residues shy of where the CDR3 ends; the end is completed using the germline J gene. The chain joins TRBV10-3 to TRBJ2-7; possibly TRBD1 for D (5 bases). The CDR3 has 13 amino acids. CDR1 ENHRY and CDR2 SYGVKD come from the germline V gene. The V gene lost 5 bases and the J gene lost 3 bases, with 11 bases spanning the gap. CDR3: CAISLDSSYEQYF. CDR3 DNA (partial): TGTGCCATCAGTCTTGACAGTAGCTACGAG.

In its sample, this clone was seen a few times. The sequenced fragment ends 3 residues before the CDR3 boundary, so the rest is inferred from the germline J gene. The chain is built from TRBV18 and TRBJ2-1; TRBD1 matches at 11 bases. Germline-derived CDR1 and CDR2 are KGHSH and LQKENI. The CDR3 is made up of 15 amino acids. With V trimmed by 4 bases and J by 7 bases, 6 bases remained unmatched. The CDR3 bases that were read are TGTGCCAGCTCACGGGACAGGGGGAGTGAGAATGAG. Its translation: CASSRDRGSENE. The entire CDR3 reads CASSRDRGSENEQFF.

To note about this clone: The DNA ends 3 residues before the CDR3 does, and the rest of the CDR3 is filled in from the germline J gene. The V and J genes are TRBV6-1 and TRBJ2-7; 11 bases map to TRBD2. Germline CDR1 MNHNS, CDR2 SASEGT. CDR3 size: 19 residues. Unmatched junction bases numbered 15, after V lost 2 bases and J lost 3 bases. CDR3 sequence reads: CASSEMTSGAGATHYEQYF. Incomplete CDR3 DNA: TGTGCCAGCAGTGAAATGACTAGCGGGGCGGGTGCGACCCACTACGAG.

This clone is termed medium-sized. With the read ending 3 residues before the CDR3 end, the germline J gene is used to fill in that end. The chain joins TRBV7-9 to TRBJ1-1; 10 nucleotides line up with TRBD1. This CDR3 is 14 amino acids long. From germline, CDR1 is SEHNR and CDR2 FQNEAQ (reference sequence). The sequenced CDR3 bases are TGTGCCAGCAGCTTCGTAGGGGGACAGGGGGAA. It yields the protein CASSFVGGQGE. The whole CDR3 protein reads CASSFVGGQGEAFF.

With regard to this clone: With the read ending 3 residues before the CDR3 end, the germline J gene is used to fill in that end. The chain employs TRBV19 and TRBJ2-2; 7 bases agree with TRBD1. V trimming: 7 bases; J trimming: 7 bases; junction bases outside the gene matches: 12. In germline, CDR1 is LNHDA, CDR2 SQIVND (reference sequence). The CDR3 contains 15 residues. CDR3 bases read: TGTGCCAGTAATCCCCGGGACAGCTGGCACGGGGAG. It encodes CASNPRDSWHGE. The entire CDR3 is CASNPRDSWHGELFF.

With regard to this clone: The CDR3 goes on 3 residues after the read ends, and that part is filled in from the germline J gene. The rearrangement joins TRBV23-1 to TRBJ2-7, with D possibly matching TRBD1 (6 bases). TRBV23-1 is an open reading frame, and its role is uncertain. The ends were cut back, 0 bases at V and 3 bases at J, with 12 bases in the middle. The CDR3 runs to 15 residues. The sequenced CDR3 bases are TGCGCCAGCAGTCAATCTGCCAGGGGAAACTACGAG. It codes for CASSQSARGNYE. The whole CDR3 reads CASSQSARGNYEQYF.

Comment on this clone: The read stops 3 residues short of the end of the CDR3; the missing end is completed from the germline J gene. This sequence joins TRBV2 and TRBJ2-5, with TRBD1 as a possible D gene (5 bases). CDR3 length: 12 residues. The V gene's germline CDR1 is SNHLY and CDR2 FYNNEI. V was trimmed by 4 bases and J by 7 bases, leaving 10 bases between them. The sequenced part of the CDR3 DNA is TGTGCCAGCAGTGTGACAGCCACGACC. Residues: CASSVTATT. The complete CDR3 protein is CASSVTATTQYF.

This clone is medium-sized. The sequenced part of the CDR3 DNA is TGCAGTGCTAGATTAGCGGGGGGTATAGATGAG. Translated, it gives CSARLAGGIDE. The whole CDR3 reads CSARLAGGIDEQFF. This chain joins TRBV20-1 and TRBJ2-1, with 10 bases aligning to TRBD2. The read ends 3 residues shy of where the CDR3 ends; the end is completed using the germline J gene. This CDR3 has 14 amino acids. The ends lost 2 bases at V and 8 bases at J; junction bases unmatched: 6. Germline CDR1 is DFQATT and CDR2 is SNEGSKA (reference sequence).

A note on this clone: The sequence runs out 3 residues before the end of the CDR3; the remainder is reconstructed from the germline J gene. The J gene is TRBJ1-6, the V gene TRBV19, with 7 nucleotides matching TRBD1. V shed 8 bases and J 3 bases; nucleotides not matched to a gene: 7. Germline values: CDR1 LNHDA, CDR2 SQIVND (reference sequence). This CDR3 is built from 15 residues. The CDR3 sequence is CASEGDRNYNSPLHF. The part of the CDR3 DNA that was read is TGTGCCAGTGAAGGGGACAGAAACTATAATTCACCC.

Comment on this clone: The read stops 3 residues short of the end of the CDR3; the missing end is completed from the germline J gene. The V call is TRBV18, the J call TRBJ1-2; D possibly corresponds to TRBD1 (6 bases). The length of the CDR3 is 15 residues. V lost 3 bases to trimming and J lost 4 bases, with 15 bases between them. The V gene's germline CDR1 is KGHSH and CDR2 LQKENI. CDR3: CASSPLPGEAYGYTF. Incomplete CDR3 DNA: TGTGCCAGCTCACCCCTCCCAGGGGAAGCCTATGGC.

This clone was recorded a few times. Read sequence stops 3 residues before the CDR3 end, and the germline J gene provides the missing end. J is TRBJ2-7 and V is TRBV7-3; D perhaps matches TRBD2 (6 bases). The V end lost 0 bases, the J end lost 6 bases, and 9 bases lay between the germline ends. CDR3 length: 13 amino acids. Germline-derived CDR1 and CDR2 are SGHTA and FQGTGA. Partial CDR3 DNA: TGTGCCAGCAGCTTAACCGGGGGTGGCGAG. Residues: CASSLTGGGE. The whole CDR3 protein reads CASSLTGGGEQYF.

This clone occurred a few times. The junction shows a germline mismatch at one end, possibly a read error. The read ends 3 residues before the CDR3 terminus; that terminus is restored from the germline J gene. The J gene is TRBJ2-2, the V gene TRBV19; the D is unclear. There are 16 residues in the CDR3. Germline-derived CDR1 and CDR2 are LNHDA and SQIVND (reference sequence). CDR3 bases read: TGTGCCAGTAGTCCGATGCAGGTTGTTAACACCGAGGAG. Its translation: CASSPMQVVNTEE. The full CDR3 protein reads CASSPMQVVNTEELFF.